The rows below give T cell receptor beta chains drawn from one sample of a study of cytomegalovirus exposure and HLA in healthy donors. TCRdb's table, derived via immunoSEQ multiplex PCR, lists solely in-frame clones and lacks some. Here the sample spans approximately 110,000 clones, around 94% being singletons. The sequenced material came from PBMCs. The receptors come from a woman between 18 and 30 years old in good health and CMV-seronegative. CDR3s include the opening cysteine and the closing phenylalanine or tryptophan. D genes are given only for firm matches. Size tells how often a clone was seen (once, few, many) or the class of an expanded clone, and some rows leave it out.

J gene: TRBJ1-5
clone size: .
V gene: TRBV28
D gene: TRBD1
CDR3 protein: CASRSGQANQPQHF
CDR3 DNA: TGTGCCAGCCGAAGCGGACAGGCCAATCAGCCCCAGCATTTT

J gene: TRBJ2-3
clone size: .
V gene: TRBV28
D gene: .
CDR3 protein: CATESTDTQYF
CDR3 DNA: TGTGCCACCGAGTCCACAGATACGCAGTATTTT

J gene: TRBJ2-2
clone size: .
V gene: TRBV19
D gene: TRBD2
CDR3 protein: CASSPRLGEGNTGELFF
CDR3 DNA: TGTGCCAGTTCACCAAGGTTGGGGGAGGGAAACACCGGGGAGCTGTTTTTT

J gene: TRBJ2-3
clone size: .
V gene: TRBV2
D gene: .
CDR3 protein: CASRLTLSTDTQYF
CDR3 DNA: TGTGCCAGCAGACTGACTTTAAGCACAGATACGCAGTATTTT

J gene: TRBJ1-1
clone size: .
V gene: TRBV27
D gene: .
CDR3 protein: CASSSPGGRTEAFF
CDR3 DNA: TGTGCCAGCAGTTCCCCAGGAGGGCGGACTGAAGCTTTCTTT

J gene: TRBJ1-2
clone size: once
V gene: TRBV27
D gene: .
CDR3 protein: CASANRGGGYGYTF
CDR3 DNA: TGTGCCAGCGCCAACCGGGGTGGTGGCTATGGCTACACCTTC

J gene: TRBJ2-5
clone size: .
V gene: TRBV7-2
D gene: TRBD2
CDR3 protein: CASSQRTSGSYETQYF
CDR3 DNA: TGTGCCAGCAGCCAAAGGACTAGCGGGAGTTACGAGACCCAGTACTTC

J gene: TRBJ2-3
clone size: .
V gene: TRBV5-1
D gene: .
CDR3 protein: CASSQGGGDTQYF
CDR3 DNA: TGCGCCAGCAGCCAGGGGGGTGGAGATACGCAGTATTTT

J gene: TRBJ2-7
clone size: once
V gene: TRBV28
D gene: TRBD1
CDR3 protein: CASSLDRGAGEQYF
CDR3 DNA: TGTGCCAGCAGTTTAGACAGGGGAGCGGGCGAGCAGTACTTC

J gene: TRBJ2-7
clone size: .
V gene: TRBV6-5
D gene: .
CDR3 protein: CASSYRPWGRYEQYF
CDR3 DNA: TGTGCCAGCAGTTACCGCCCTTGGGGGCGGTACGAGCAGTACTTC

J gene: TRBJ1-4
clone size: .
V gene: TRBV18
D gene: TRBD1
CDR3 protein: CASSPQIEGTGDEKLFF
CDR3 DNA: TGTGCCAGCTCACCTCAGATTGAAGGGACAGGGGATGAAAAACTGTTTTTT

J gene: TRBJ1-2
clone size: once
V gene: TRBV11-2
D gene: .
CDR3 protein: CASSSQGYGYTF
CDR3 DNA: TGTGCCAGCAGCTCCCAGGGATATGGCTACACCTTC

J gene: TRBJ2-5
clone size: .
V gene: TRBV6-5
D gene: TRBD1
CDR3 protein: CASSSVQGMQTQYF
CDR3 DNA: TGTGCCAGCAGTTCGGTACAGGGGATGCAGACCCAGTACTTC

J gene: TRBJ1-3
clone size: .
V gene: TRBV9
D gene: .
CDR3 protein: CASSPHQGRANGNTIYF
CDR3 DNA: TGTGCCAGCAGCCCCCACCAGGGGAGAGCTAATGGAAACACCATATATTTT

J gene: TRBJ1-1
clone size: .
V gene: TRBV5-6
D gene: TRBD1
CDR3 protein: CASSGGEGAYNTEAFF
CDR3 DNA: TGTGCCAGCAGCGGGGGTGAGGGGGCGTATAACACTGAAGCTTTCTTT

J gene: TRBJ2-7
clone size: .
V gene: TRBV4-1
D gene: TRBD2
CDR3 protein: CASSPTLAGEVEQYF
CDR3 DNA: TGCGCCAGCAGCCCCACACTAGCGGGAGAGGTCGAGCAGTACTTC

J gene: TRBJ1-2
clone size: .
V gene: TRBV5-6
D gene: TRBD1
CDR3 protein: CASSQGQGVYGYTF
CDR3 DNA: TGTGCCAGCAGCCAAGGACAGGGGGTCTATGGCTACACCTTC

J gene: TRBJ2-6
clone size: .
V gene: TRBV7-3
D gene: TRBD2
CDR3 protein: CASSLMRGSGANVLTF
CDR3 DNA: TGTGCCAGCAGCTTAATGCGGGGGTCTGGGGCCAACGTCCTGACTTTC

J gene: TRBJ2-1
clone size: .
V gene: TRBV7-9
D gene: .
CDR3 protein: CASSRLLNEQFF
CDR3 DNA: TGTGCCAGCAGCCGACTACTAAATGAGCAGTTCTTC

J gene: TRBJ2-6
clone size: .
V gene: TRBV9
D gene: .
CDR3 protein: CASSEQRTGANVLTF
CDR3 DNA: TGTGCCAGCAGCGAACAGAGAACTGGGGCCAACGTCCTGACTTTC

J gene: TRBJ2-1
clone size: few
V gene: TRBV5-4
D gene: TRBD1
CDR3 protein: CASSRSRGLNNEQFF
CDR3 DNA: TGTGCCAGCAGCAGATCCAGGGGGTTAAACAATGAGCAGTTCTTC

J gene: TRBJ2-7
clone size: .
V gene: TRBV30
D gene: .
CDR3 protein: CACLGVVGEQYF
CDR3 DNA: TGTGCCTGCCTGGGAGTCGTGGGGGAGCAGTACTTC

J gene: TRBJ1-5
clone size: .
V gene: TRBV4-1
D gene: .
CDR3 protein: CASSQEESSLSNQPQHF
CDR3 DNA: TGCGCCAGCAGCCAAGAAGAGTCGTCATTAAGCAATCAGCCCCAGCATTTT

J gene: TRBJ1-2
clone size: .
V gene: TRBV6-5
D gene: .
CDR3 protein: CASSYSAGSANYGYTF
CDR3 DNA: TGTGCCAGCAGTTACTCGGCGGGGAGTGCTAACTATGGCTACACCTTC

J gene: TRBJ2-3
clone size: .
V gene: TRBV5-8
D gene: TRBD2
CDR3 protein: CASSAGTSGVRSSTDTQYF
CDR3 DNA: TGTGCCAGCAGCGCCGGGACTAGCGGGGTGAGATCTAGCACAGATACGCAGTATTTT